This T cell receptor beta chain was identified in a study of cytomegalovirus exposure and HLA in healthy donors. As for the study in general: Assignment to the Caucasian-associated ancestry cluster applied to 75% to 85% of the approximately 400 genotyped donors. Study-level results: In terms of immune exposure information, only CMV serostatus was available.

PCR was performed using 60 Vbeta and 13 Jbeta primers. Clones were read by immunoSEQ multiplex PCR, and TCRdb kept only the in-frame ones, dropping some. The top ten hold about 3.5% of the sample, which has about 93,000 clones, approximately 72% seen once. Worth noting for this clone: Antigen specificity is unknown.

Germline CDR1 reads SGHDT; CDR2 reads YYEEEE. V trimming: 5 bases; J trimming: 5 bases; junction bases outside the gene matches: 9. The CDR3 is 14 amino acids. The receptor was derived from a woman in her forties in good health and CMV-seronegative. Sequences were obtained from PBMCs. V gene TRBV5-6 combines with J gene TRBJ2-5; 7 bases match TRBD1. The CDR3 nucleotides read TGTGCCAGCAGTGACAGGGTCCTATTGGAGACCCAGTACTTC. Its protein is CASSDRVLLETQYF.